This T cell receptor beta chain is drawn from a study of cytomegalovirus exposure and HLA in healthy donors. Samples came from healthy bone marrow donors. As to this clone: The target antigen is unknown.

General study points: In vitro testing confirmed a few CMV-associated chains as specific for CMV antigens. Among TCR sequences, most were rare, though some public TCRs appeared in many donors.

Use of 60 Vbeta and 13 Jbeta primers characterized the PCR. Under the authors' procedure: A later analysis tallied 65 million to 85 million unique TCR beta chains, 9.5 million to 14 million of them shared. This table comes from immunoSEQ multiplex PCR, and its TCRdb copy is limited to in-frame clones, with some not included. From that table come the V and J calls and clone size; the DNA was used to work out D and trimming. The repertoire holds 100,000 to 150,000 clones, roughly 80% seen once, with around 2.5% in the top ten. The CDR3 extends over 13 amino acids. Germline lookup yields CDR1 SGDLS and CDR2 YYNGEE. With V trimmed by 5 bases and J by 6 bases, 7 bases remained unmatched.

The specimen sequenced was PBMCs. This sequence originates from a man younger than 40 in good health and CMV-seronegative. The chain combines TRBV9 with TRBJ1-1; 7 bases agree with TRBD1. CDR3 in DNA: TGTGCCAGCAGTGAGACAGGGATCGCTGAAGCTTTCTTT. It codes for CASSETGIAEAFF.